This entry lists 24 T cell receptor beta chains sequenced from one sample in a study of cytomegalovirus exposure and HLA in healthy donors. 13 Jbeta primers and 60 Vbeta primers were used for the PCR. Clones were read by immunoSEQ multiplex PCR, and TCRdb kept only the in-frame ones, dropping some. The data contain 150,000 to 180,000 clones, 70% to 80% of them seen just once; the ten biggest clones take up about 13%. Sequencing was performed on PBMCs. The receptors shown here come from a young man in good health and CMV-seropositive.

This clone was detected only once. The chain recombines TRBV10-3 with TRBJ1-2; TRBD1 agrees at 7 bases. V shed 2 bases, J shed 5 bases, and the junction held 11 bases outside the gene matches. This CDR3 comprises 16 residues. Germline-derived CDR1 and CDR2 are ENHRY and SYGVKD. The CDR3 nucleotides read TGTGCCATCAGTGAGGGAACGGAGACAGGGATTTATGGCTACACCTTC. Residues: CAISEGTETGIYGYTF.

CDR3 DNA: TGTGCCAGCAGTCCTACTACAGGGCTTAATGAAAAACTGTTTTTT. Protein sequence: CASSPTTGLNEKLFF. This sequence joins TRBV6-5 and TRBJ1-4; D is perhaps TRBD1 (6 bases). Germline values: CDR1 MNHEY, CDR2 SVGAGI. Trimming stripped 5 bases from V and 4 bases from J, with 14 bases between. The CDR3 loop spans 15 amino acids.

The chain carries TRBV7-6 and TRBJ1-3; D possibly corresponds to TRBD1 (6 bases). The CDR3 has 14 amino acids. Trimming took off 5 bases at V and 1 base at J, with 9 bases between the two ends. CDR1 is SGHVS, CDR2 FNYEAQ, per germline. The CDR3: CASSLGASGNTIYF. DNA of the CDR3: TGTGCCAGCAGCCTGGGGGCATCTGGAAACACCATATATTTT.

This clone has a handful of counts. The CDR3 sequence is CASRLGGGEAFF. The CDR3 DNA is TGTGCCAGCAGGCTAGGGGGCGGTGAAGCTTTCTTT. The V and J genes are TRBV5-4 and TRBJ1-1; 7 nucleotides agree with TRBD1. The CDR3 has 12 residues. From germline, CDR1 is SGHNT and CDR2 YYREEE (reference sequence). Trimming removed 5 bases from V and 7 bases from J; junction bases left unmatched: 5.

This clone was recorded a few times. The rearrangement joins TRBV10-3 to TRBJ1-6; D ambiguous. V was trimmed by 10 bases and J by 5 bases, leaving 18 bases between them. CDR3 length: 15 residues. Looked up from germline, CDR1 is ENHRY and CDR2 is SYGVKD. The CDR3 coding sequence is TGTGCCACTAAAGCGACGGATGAGAATAATTCACCCCTCCACTTT. Translated: CATKATDENNSPLHF.

V gene TRBV5-8 combines with J gene TRBJ1-2; no clear D gene. The germline V gene has CDR1 SGHTS and CDR2 YDEGEE. CDR3 length equals 15 residues. With 4 bases removed from V and 2 bases from J, the gap between germline ends came to 15 bases. This CDR3 reads CASSTYDWKNYGYTF. The CDR3 nucleotides read TGTGCCAGCAGCACCTACGACTGGAAAAACTATGGCTACACCTTC.

The V call is TRBV25-1, the J call TRBJ2-2; 9 bases fit TRBD2. CDR1 is MGHDK and CDR2 is SYGVNS in the germline V gene. The V gene end was trimmed by 1 base and the J gene end by 5 bases; junction bases not matched to a gene: 5. The CDR3 spans 16 residues. CDR3 coding DNA: TGTGCCAGCAGTGAATTCACTAGCGGGTGGACCGGGGAGCTGTTTTTT. It specifies CASSEFTSGWTGELFF.

The chain has TRBV14 and TRBJ1-4; 7 bases map to TRBD1. Germline V lookup: CDR1 SGHDN, CDR2 FVKESK. This CDR3 has 16 residues. The ends lost 1 base at V and 6 bases at J; junction bases unmatched: 8. CDR3 amino acids: CASSQGLARGDEKLFF. The CDR3 DNA is TGTGCCAGCAGCCAAGGGTTAGCCAGGGGGGATGAAAAACTGTTTTTT.

A few counts support this clone. The chain employs TRBV28 and TRBJ1-2; TRBD1 agrees at 9 bases. V shed 4 bases, J shed 10 bases, and the junction held 10 bases outside the gene matches. There are 14 residues in the CDR3. Per germline, CDR1 MDHEN and CDR2 SYDVKM. CDR3 protein: CASSYGTGTTSYTF. CDR3 DNA sequence: TGTGCCAGCAGTTACGGGACAGGGACAACTTCCTACACCTTC.

This clone showed up just a few times. The CDR3 here is CASKSGELGEQYF. In DNA form, the CDR3 reads TGCGCCAGCAAGAGTGGAGAGCTCGGCGAGCAGTACTTC. The chain carries TRBV5-1 and TRBJ2-7; the D is unclear. Trimming removed 6 bases from V and 6 bases from J, with 16 bases in between. Germline V gives CDR1 SGHRS, CDR2 YFSETQ. The CDR3 loop spans 13 amino acids.

The rearrangement joins TRBV25-1 to TRBJ2-2, with 7 nucleotides matching TRBD1. The CDR3 consists of 15 residues. Per the germline V gene, CDR1 is MGHDK and CDR2 is SYGVNS. V trimming: 4 bases; J trimming: 6 bases; junction bases outside the gene matches: 8. The CDR3 here is CASSAQGRVAGELFF. CDR3 nucleotides: TGTGCCAGCAGTGCACAGGGGCGGGTGGCCGGGGAGCTGTTTTTT.

This chain links TRBV27 with TRBJ2-7, with 13 bases lining up with TRBD2. J was trimmed by 4 bases and V by 4 bases; bases with no gene match: 7. Germline CDR1 and CDR2: MNHEY and SMNVEV (reference sequence). This CDR3 contains 16 residues. The CDR3 spells CASSSPRTSGSYEQYF. CDR3 in DNA: TGTGCCAGCAGTTCCCCCCGGACTAGCGGGAGTTACGAGCAGTACTTC.

This sequence joins TRBV5-1 and TRBJ2-7, with D perhaps TRBD1 (5 bases). The germline V and J ends were trimmed by 4 bases and 0 bases, with 8 bases remaining between them. CDR1 is SGHRS and CDR2 is YFSETQ in the germline V gene. This CDR3 is 13 amino acids long. The CDR3 DNA sequence: TGCGCCAGCAGCCCAGGACACTCCTACGAGCAGTACTTC. This encodes CASSPGHSYEQYF.

This clone occurred a few times. The chain has TRBV2 and TRBJ1-1; possibly TRBD1 for D (6 bases). Between the trimmed V and J ends, which lost 0 bases and 4 bases, there was a span of 15 bases. The CDR3 runs 16 residues. CDR1 SNHLY and CDR2 FYNNEI come from the germline V gene. DNA for the CDR3: TGTGCCAGCAGTGAAGCGTTTACTAGGGGGATCACTGAAGCTTTCTTT. Translating gives CASSEAFTRGITEAFF.

The CDR3 reads CASTISAANTEAFF. For the CDR3, the DNA is TGTGCCAGCACCATTAGCGCAGCGAACACTGAAGCTTTCTTT. The chain carries TRBV6-1 and TRBJ1-1; D is unclear. This CDR3 contains 14 residues. Per germline, CDR1 MNHNS and CDR2 SASEGT. Trimming removed 7 bases at V and 1 base at J, with 13 bases between.

This clone came up a few times. V gene TRBV5-1 combines with J gene TRBJ2-7; the D gene is possibly TRBD2 (5 bases). Trimming removed 0 bases from V and 2 bases from J, with 18 bases in between. The CDR3 covers 17 residues. Germline V gene sequence: CDR1 SGHRS, CDR2 YFSETQ. CDR3 sequence: CASSLAGVTRSPYEQYF. The CDR3 coding sequence is TGCGCCAGCAGCTTGGCCGGGGTCACTCGTTCGCCCTACGAGCAGTACTTC.

This clone has just a few counts. The chain carries TRBV6-1 and TRBJ2-1, with 7 bases aligning to TRBD2. Germline V lookup: CDR1 MNHNS, CDR2 SASEGT. The V gene end was trimmed by 4 bases and the J gene end by 4 bases; junction bases not matched to a gene: 4. The CDR3 is made up of 14 amino acids. CDR3 bases: TGTGCCAGCAGTGTCGCGGGAGATTACAATGAGCAGTTCTTC. Protein product: CASSVAGDYNEQFF.

This chain links TRBV6-1 with TRBJ1-5; TRBD1 matches at 10 bases. The V gene end was trimmed by 4 bases and the J gene end by 4 bases; junction bases not matched to a gene: 1. Germline-derived CDR1 and CDR2 are MNHNS and SASEGT. This CDR3 region has 14 residues. The CDR3 DNA reads as TGTGCCAGCAGTGGACAGGGGGCTAATCAGCCCCAGCATTTT. It translates to CASSGQGANQPQHF.

This clone turned up a few times. V usage is TRBV18 and J usage is TRBJ1-5; no definite D call. The CDR3 runs to 15 residues. The V end was cut by 2 bases, the J end by 7 bases, with 15 bases between. Germline V lookup: CDR1 KGHSH, CDR2 LQKENI. The CDR3 loop is CASSPNFPAEQPQHF. CDR3 nucleotides: TGTGCCAGCTCACCAAATTTTCCTGCGGAGCAGCCCCAGCATTTT.

V is TRBV19 and J is TRBJ1-5; D unclear. V was trimmed by 2 bases and J by 5 bases, leaving 16 bases between them. Per germline, CDR1 LNHDA and CDR2 SQIVND (reference sequence). This CDR3 region has 16 residues. CDR3 coding DNA: TGTGCCAGTAGTATAAGAGCAGGCCCGCTTCATCAGCCCCAGCATTTT. Protein product: CASSIRAGPLHQPQHF.

The genes are TRBV10-3 and TRBJ1-3; D is perhaps TRBD1 (6 bases). Germline CDR1 ENHRY, CDR2 SYGVKD. CDR3 size: 14 residues. The V gene lost 3 bases and the J gene lost 4 bases, with 10 bases spanning the gap. CDR3 sequence reads: CAISDLDRGNTIYF. CDR3 bases: TGTGCCATCAGTGACTTGGACAGAGGAAACACCATATATTTT.

This sequence joins TRBV7-2 and TRBJ2-7; TRBD1 matches at 9 bases. The ends lost 1 base at V and 3 bases at J; junction bases unmatched: 4. The CDR3 extends over 15 amino acids. The V gene's germline CDR1 is SGHTA and CDR2 FQGNSA. CDR3 in amino acids: CASSLVGTGIYEQYF. The CDR3 nucleotides read TGTGCCAGCAGCTTAGTGGGGACAGGGATCTACGAGCAGTACTTC.

The CDR3 DNA sequence: TGTGCCAGCAGTTATCAGTACTCTGGAAACACCATATATTTT. It encodes CASSYQYSGNTIYF. This chain uses TRBV28 with TRBJ1-3; unclear D gene. Trimming removed 4 bases at V and 0 bases at J, with 7 bases between. The germline CDR1 and CDR2 sequences are MDHEN and SYDVKM. The CDR3 length is 14 residues.

V is TRBV11-2 and J is TRBJ2-5, with D maybe TRBD2 (5 bases). Trimming pared 11 bases from V and 0 bases from J, leaving 19 bases between. The CDR3 is made up of 15 amino acids. CDR1 is SGHAT, CDR2 FQNNGV, per germline. CDR3 loop: CAPTPGFGYQETQYF. CDR3 sequence (DNA): TGTGCCCCGACGCCGGGGTTCGGGTACCAAGAGACCCAGTACTTC. Complete variable domain (other parts from reference TRBV11-2 and TRBJ2-5): EAGVAQSPRYKIIEKRQSVAFWCNPISGHATLYWYQQILGQGPKLLIQFQNNGVVDDSQLPKDRFSAERLKGVDSTLKIQPAKLEDSAVYLCAPTPGFGYQETQYFGPGTRLLVL.